This TCR beta chain was recorded in a study of T-cell memory formation after mild COVID-19. General study results and limits: Day 15 to 85 contractors were CD4/CD8 balanced; later expanders leaned CD4+.

A single record per CDR3 protein comes from TCRdb applying MiXCR to the 5' RACE reads. The sample records 89,000 or so distinct CDR3 sequences, about 13% being singletons. This clonotype was observed a handful of times. Its antigen remains unidentified. V was trimmed by 5 bases and J by 2 bases, leaving 18 bases between them. CDR3 size: 17 residues. From germline, CDR1 is SGHTA and CDR2 FQGTGA. The chain combines TRBV7-3 with TRBJ2-2; either TRBD1 or TRBD2 may supply D (6 bases each). The sequenced sample consisted of PBMCs or a T cell subset sorted from them (not recorded which). The receptor was derived from a young man who had mild COVID-19 (a few samples of this study predate the infection). Cell type and time point are not known. The CDR3 nucleotides read TGTGCCAGCAGCCCCCCCCCGGGGGCGGGAAACACCGGGGAGCTGTTTTTT. Translating it yields CASSPPPGAGNTGELFF.